This entry concerns a single T cell receptor (beta chain). This entry belongs to a study of PD-L1 blockade in urothelial cancer. Study-wide context: Patients, treated from about 2014 onward, received atezolizumab 1,200 mg intravenously every 3 weeks.

This CDR3 contains 16 residues. The protocol was immunoSEQ multiplex PCR, while the TCRdb copy is restricted to in-frame clones and leaves out a portion. This table holds 44,000 or so clones, around 88% found once. The TCR originated in an elderly man with urothelial cancer. The sample was PBMCs, taken around atezolizumab (anti-PD-L1) treatment. The V gene is TRBV21-1, the J gene TRBJ2-1; the table's D call, TRBD2, was not checked against the DNA. TRBV21-1 is reported as a pseudogene. CDR3 in DNA: TGTGCCAGCAGCAAAGATACGGGGGGGAGTTACAATGAGCAGTTCTTC. It encodes CASSKDTGGSYNEQFF.